This T cell receptor (beta chain) comes out of a study of radiation and T cells in renal cell carcinoma (TCRdb year 2020). As for the study more broadly: The samples were drawn from a clinical trial, where primary renal cell carcinomas were treated with 15 Gy of stereotactic body radiation therapy and then removed by nephrectomy 4 weeks afterward. TCR beta sequencing covered roughly 53 samples in total, comprising about 26 tumors and around 27 peripheral blood samples. A total of 4 million to 5 million unique CDR3 nucleotide sequences, encoding 2.5 million to 3 million unique CDR3 amino acid sequences, were found across all 55 or so samples.

Following the manufacturer's recommendations, the immunoSEQ kit was used to generate TCR beta libraries from genomic DNA. To prepare libraries, a first multiplex PCR with proprietary primers was run, followed by a second PCR that added unique barcodes, and a bead cleanup was done after each round. Each sample batch included a kit-provided positive control reaction and a negative control reaction. The final libraries underwent checking on an Agilent 4200 TapeStation D1000 ScreenTape, volumetric pooling, and quantification by qPCR. Sequencing was performed on an Illumina NextSeq500 with a MidOutput 150-cycle cartridge, and 156 Read1 and 15 Index1 cycles were run with kit custom primers. The pooled library was loaded at around 1 pM with around 20% PhiX control spiked in. From the authors' description of their analysis: Vendor-processed data were analyzed in R, with a clonotype defined as all T cells sharing the same CDR3 nucleotide sequence. In the clone abundance analyses, frequencies were normalized to the 10,000 most abundant clones in each sample. Public T cell clones, averaging fewer than five per sample, were removed before analysis. An abundance difference of at least 32-fold between compartments was the criterion for calling clonotypes tumor-enriched or baseline blood-enriched. Clonotypes expanded or contracted between blood time points were identified with a beta-binomial differential abundance model. Tumor-blood repertoire similarity was measured with the Baroni-Urbani and Buser coefficient, and groups were compared using two-tailed Wilcoxon tests in R. Imported from immuneACCESS, the table was reduced by TCRdb to in-frame sequences with V and J called. These copies leave out some clones; in studies compared against another copy, an unresolved V gene accounts for under half, and the cause of the remainder is not known. D and trimming come from the DNA, and the V and J calls and clone size come from that table. Present in this sample are tens of thousands of clones, 82% of which were seen just once. The top ten clonotypes cover around 6.7% of the sample.

Measured from the cysteine to the phenylalanine, the CDR3 is 14 residues long. The CDR3 DNA has 42 bases and is translated from base 1. Via the germline V gene, CDR1 is SGHNT and CDR2 YENEEA. Germline trimming: 3 bases from V, 8 bases from J; junction bases outside gene matches: 5. Details on this clone: No antigen is known for it. Within one base of it there is no much larger clone, and no base qualities were kept.

The study at large found these results: Because pretreatment tumor biopsies were not available, the baseline intratumoral presence of clonotypes could not be determined. Tracking of blood repertoire dynamics stopped at about 4 weeks after treatment, with no follow-up past that point. In blood, the top tumor clonotypes increased from baseline to 2 weeks after radiation and then shrank by 4 weeks, which suggests a temporary expansion of tumor-resident clones. With a single-armed trial design, the study had no way to address how radiation dose or scheduling affects the TCR repertoire.

Interpreted using the paper, the time point label stands for: baseline pretreatment blood. Taken with the paper, the label for treatment or condition translates to: 15 Gy SBRT to primary tumor, nephrectomy 4 weeks later. To follow tumor-enriched clonotypes, serial peripheral blood was collected from radiation-treated patients at baseline and at 2 weeks and 4 weeks after SBRT. Every patient's renal cell carcinoma showed clear cell pathology. The QIAamp DNA Blood Mini Kit (Qiagen) was used to prepare genomic DNA for TCR sequencing. Samples were included in the analyses only if all quality control checks were passed.

The chain is assembled from TRBV11-3 and TRBJ2-1; TRBD2 fits 9 bases in the junction. The input for sequencing was blood, taken from a patient whose treatment included radiotherapy and nephrectomy. The receptor's source is a man in his sixties with renal cell carcinoma. The nucleotide sequence reads as follows: TGTGCCAGCAGCTTGGTTAGCGGGAGCGATGAGCAGTTCTTC. Translation gives CASSLVSGSDEQFF.